This paragraph covers one TCR beta chain sequence. The data were produced by immunoSEQ multiplex PCR, yet TCRdb's version contains in-frame clones alone and is incomplete. The table has more than 55,000 clones, 94% seen once. The data originate from a study of T cell clonotyping in hematopoietic cell transplantation. The V and J ends lost 1 base and 6 bases respectively, with 10 bases between them. Germline V CDR1 and CDR2: MNHEY, SVGAGI. CDR3 size: 14 residues. The receptor's source is a man aged 45 to 65 in good health. Some clones in this sample may be carry-over from other donors' samples. The V and J genes are TRBV6-5 and TRBJ2-1; no reliable D call. Material for sequencing was peripheral blood mononuclear cells. CDR3 region: CASSYYRASNEQFF. CDR3 in DNA: TGTGCCAGCAGTTACTACCGTGCTAGCAATGAGCAGTTCTTC.